Described below is a single T cell receptor (beta chain) sequence and its context. These data are taken from a study of blood T cell repertoires in COVID-19. On the study more broadly: Material from acute and convalescent COVID-19 was sourced from the United States, Italy and Spain. The cDNA or gDNA used as material had been derived from T cells, B-cell-depleted T cells, or PBMCs.

The length of the CDR3 is 12 residues. V gave up 0 bases and J gave up 4 bases, with 7 bases separating them. Germline CDR1 is SQVTM and CDR2 is ANQGSEA. Original processing methods: Nucleated cell counts were estimated from reference gene primer amplification. Libraries were prepared by immunoSEQ multiplex PCR; TCRdb keeps only in-frame clonotypes and omits some of them. The D gene and trimming were derived from the DNA, and the V and J assignments and clone size from that table. The table has roughly 230,000 clones, 70% to 90% seen once. This TCR derives from a man aged 35-49 years with acute or convalescent COVID-19. The sample consisted of peripheral blood. The chain couples TRBV29-1 to TRBJ2-7, with D unresolved. CDR3 bases: TGCAGCGTTGAAGAGAGTGCTTACGAGCAGTACTTC. Protein product: CSVEESAYEQYF.